This entry lists 29 T cell receptor beta chains sequenced from one sample in a study of T cells in Graves' hyperthyroidism and ophthalmopathy. The CDR3 regions of TCR beta were amplified from RNA transcripts. With the HTBI primer set, the TCR CDR3 went through a first round of RT-PCR. In TCRdb, the multiplex PCR reads were re-called with MiXCR into one record per CDR3 protein. The sample has roughly 740,000 distinct CDR3 sequences, 16% seen once. The material sequenced was blood. Receptor source: a man aged 18 to 30 with Graves' hyperthyroidism.

This clonotype was detected many times. The V and J genes are TRBV18 and TRBJ2-1, with TRBD2 matching over 11 bases. From germline, CDR1 is KGHSH and CDR2 LQKENI. The CDR3 has 16 amino acids. The ends lost 3 bases at V and 5 bases at J; junction bases unmatched: 6. CDR3 in amino acids: CASSPLTSGKDNEQFF. In nucleotides, the CDR3 is TGTGCCAGCTCACCTCTGACTAGCGGGAAAGACAATGAGCAGTTCTTC. Variable domain in full (rest from reference TRBV18 and TRBJ2-1): NAGVMQNPRHLVRRRGQEARLRCSPMKGHSHVYWYRQLPEEGLKFMVYLQKENIIDESGMPKERFSAEFPKEGPSILRIQQVVRGDSAAYFCASSPLTSGKDNEQFFGPGTRLTVL.

This clonotype was recorded at least ten times. This chain links TRBV28 with TRBJ2-7; D is undetermined. Germline CDR1 and CDR2: MDHEN and SYDVKM. Between the trimmed V and J ends, which lost 1 base and 2 bases, there was a span of 12 bases. The CDR3 is made up of 15 amino acids. The CDR3 sequence: CASSLSMGSTYEQYF. Here the CDR3 DNA reads TGTGCCAGCAGTTTATCTATGGGGTCTACCTACGAGCAGTACTTC.

There are many counts of this clonotype. The chain employs TRBV20-1 and TRBJ2-1, with 13 bases fitting TRBD2. The CDR3 runs 15 residues. With V trimmed by 5 bases and J by 4 bases, 5 bases remained unmatched. CDR1 DFQATT and CDR2 SNEGSKA come from the germline V gene (reference sequence). The CDR3 sequence: CSAGRLAGGYNEQFF. For the CDR3, the DNA is TGCAGTGCTGGAAGACTAGCGGGAGGTTACAATGAGCAGTTCTTC.

In its sample, this clonotype was seen many times. This rearrangement joins TRBV28 to TRBJ2-5, with D possibly TRBD1 on 6 matching bases. Germline V gene sequence: CDR1 MDHEN, CDR2 SYDVKM. Trimming removed 5 bases from V and 1 base from J, with 14 bases in between. The CDR3 consists of 15 residues. The chain's CDR3 is CASSPRGQLQETQYF. The CDR3 nucleotides are TGTGCCAGCAGTCCCCGTGGACAGCTCCAAGAGACCCAGTACTTC.

The table lists this clonotype with a few counts. V gene TRBV20-1 combines with J gene TRBJ2-1; TRBD2 matches at 14 bases. The V gene's germline CDR1 is DFQATT and CDR2 SNEGSKA (reference sequence). Unmatched junction bases numbered 9, after V lost 2 bases and J lost 6 bases. The CDR3 extends over 17 amino acids. The DNA for the CDR3 is TGCAGTGCTAGATCGGGACTAGCGGGAGACTTTGGCAATGAGCAGTTCTTC. It encodes CSARSGLAGDFGNEQFF.

Many counts were recorded for this clonotype. The CDR3 DNA is TGTGCCAGCAGTCAAAATCTTTACGGCTACACCTTC. Its protein is CASSQNLYGYTF. The V and J genes are TRBV28 and TRBJ1-2; no firm D call. CDR3 length: 12 amino acids. Trimming left V 5 bases short and J 8 bases short, with 12 bases between. Germline V gene sequence: CDR1 MDHEN, CDR2 SYDVKM.

This clonotype was picked up a small number of times. The V call is TRBV27, the J call TRBJ2-3; no reliable D call. In germline, CDR1 is MNHEY, CDR2 SMNVEV (reference sequence). Trimming left V 4 bases short and J 5 bases short, with 19 bases between. CDR3 length: 16 amino acids. This chain's CDR3 is CASSSMSAMLGDTQYF. As DNA, the CDR3 is TGTGCCAGCAGTTCCATGTCGGCGATGTTAGGAGATACGCAGTATTTT.

The J gene is TRBJ1-5, the V gene TRBV30; perhaps TRBD1 as D (6 bases). The V end lost 4 bases, the J end lost 2 bases, and 18 bases lay between the germline ends. The germline CDR1 and CDR2 sequences are GTSNPN and SVGIG (reference sequence). The CDR3 sequence is 16 residues long. Here the CDR3 reads CAWTPRGAVGNQPQHF. The DNA of the CDR3 is TGTGCCTGGACCCCCCGGGGGGCGGTTGGCAATCAGCCCCAGCATTTT.

The rearrangement links TRBV29-1 to TRBJ1-4; D gene unclear. Trimming cost V 6 bases and J 5 bases, with 10 bases left between them. The V gene's germline CDR1 is SQVTM and CDR2 ANQGSEA. This CDR3 has 12 amino acids. CDR3 region: CSVASANEKLFF. CDR3 in DNA: TGCAGCGTCGCCTCAGCGAATGAAAAACTGTTTTTT. Supplemented by reference TRBV29-1 and TRBJ1-4, the full variable domain reads SAVISQKPSRDICQRGTSLTIQCQVDSQVTMMFWYRQQPGQSLTLIATANQGSEATYESGFVIDKFPISRPNLTFSTLTVSNMSPEDSSIYLCSVASANEKLFFGSGTQLSVL.

The J gene is TRBJ1-2, the V gene TRBV7-9; the D is unclear. Looked up from germline, CDR1 is SEHNR and CDR2 is FQNEAQ (reference sequence). V shed 5 bases and J shed 6 bases, with 25 bases lying between them. The CDR3 length is 17 residues. The CDR3 reads CASSLSRGPLSENGYTF. The CDR3 DNA sequence: TGTGCCAGCAGCCTCAGCCGGGGTCCCTTGTCCGAAAATGGCTACACCTTC. The variable domain in full, with the rest retrieved from reference TRBV7-9 and TRBJ1-2, is DTGVSQNPRHKITKRGQNVTFRCDPISEHNRLYWYRQTLGQGPEFLTYFQNEAQLEKSRLLSDRFSAERPKGSFSTLEIQRTEQGDSAMYLCASSLSRGPLSENGYTFGSGTRLTVV.

The genes are TRBV2 and TRBJ2-4, with 7 positions matching TRBD2. Germline V gene data show CDR1 as SNHLY and CDR2 as FYNNEI. The CDR3 has 13 residues. Trimming cost V 8 bases and J 5 bases; bases outside gene matches: 6. CDR3 DNA: TGTGCCAGCGGGGGGGAACGGGAAAACATTCAGTACTTC. Translating it yields CASGGERENIQYF.

This clonotype has ten or more counts. The chain has TRBV19 and TRBJ2-7, with TRBD1 matching 10 bases. The germline gives CDR1 LNHDA, CDR2 SQIVND (reference sequence). Trimming cost V 6 bases and J 5 bases; bases outside gene matches: 7. The length of the CDR3 is 14 residues. The DNA for the CDR3 is TGTGCCAGTAGCGGACAGGGGGTAGTGAACGAGCAGTACTTC. Its translation: CASSGQGVVNEQYF. Full variable domain (rest looked up from reference TRBV19 and TRBJ2-7): DGGITQSPKYLFRKEGQNVTLSCEQNLNHDAMYWYRQDPGQGLRLIYYSQIVNDFQKGDIAEGYSVSREKKESFPLTVTSAQKNPTAFYLCASSGQGVVNEQYFGPGTRLTVT.

V and J are TRBV2 and TRBJ2-5; TRBD1 aligns across 9 bases. Germline V lookup: CDR1 SNHLY, CDR2 FYNNEI. Trimming removed 6 bases from V and 5 bases from J; junction bases left unmatched: 16. The CDR3 totals 17 residues. CDR3 sequence (DNA): TGTGCCAGCAGGGCAGGGACAGGGAGTCCTAGGAGTGAGACCCAGTACTTC. It specifies CASRAGTGSPRSETQYF.

As concerns this clonotype: This may come from a read error, since a much larger clone is one base off. The CDR3 coding sequence is TGTGCCAGCAGTGAAGTCCCCTACGAGCAGTACTTC. Translation: CASSEVPYEQYF. The chain carries TRBV25-1 and TRBJ2-7; D gene uncertain. Germline CDR1 reads MGHDK; CDR2 reads SYGVNS. This CDR3 is 12 amino acids long. V was shortened by 2 bases and J by 2 bases, with 4 bases between the two germline ends.

CDR3 sequence reads: CASSLQTDSLYGYTF. CDR3 nucleotide sequence: TGTGCCAGCTCACTCCAAACAGACAGTCTCTATGGCTACACCTTC. This chain joins TRBV18 and TRBJ1-2; D may be TRBD1 (5 bases). The germline CDR1 and CDR2 sequences are KGHSH and LQKENI. The ends were cut back, 4 bases at V and 4 bases at J, with 16 bases in the middle. The CDR3 totals 15 residues.

This clonotype was counted many times. This chain joins TRBV27 and TRBJ2-2; possible D gene TRBD2, 5 bases. Germline CDR1 is MNHEY and CDR2 is SMNVEV (reference sequence). Trimming took off 4 bases at V and 4 bases at J, with 16 bases between the two ends. The CDR3 spans 16 residues. CDR3 in amino acids: CASSSHRSRGTGELFF. The DNA of the CDR3 is TGTGCCAGCAGTTCGCATAGGAGTCGGGGCACCGGGGAGCTGTTTTTT.

This clonotype has only one observation. This chain joins TRBV20-1 and TRBJ2-1; weak D call: TRBD2 (5 bases). Germline CDR1 reads DFQATT; CDR2 reads SNEGSKA (reference sequence). The CDR3 loop spans 14 amino acids. V gave up 5 bases and J gave up 7 bases, with 18 bases separating them. The CDR3 DNA reads as TGCAGTGCTCACCTAGCCCGAGAGGGTAATGAGCAGTTCTTC. Its translation: CSAHLAREGNEQFF.

This clonotype was seen repeatedly, ten times or more. The chain is built from TRBV3-1 and TRBJ1-2; D remains unclear. V was clipped by 1 base and J by 4 bases, with 13 bases between them. Germline-derived CDR1 and CDR2 are LGHDT and YNNKEL (reference sequence). This CDR3 is built from 15 residues. The CDR3 loop is CASSQAGGYRYGYTF. CDR3 DNA sequence: TGTGCCAGCAGCCAAGCTGGAGGGTACCGCTATGGCTACACCTTC.

This clonotype was seen more than once but under ten times. V usage is TRBV20-1 and J usage is TRBJ1-2; a possible D gene is TRBD1 (5 bases). The germline V and J ends were trimmed by 0 bases and 4 bases, with 15 bases remaining between them. The CDR3 sequence is 15 residues long. The V gene's germline CDR1 is DFQATT and CDR2 SNEGSKA (reference sequence). The DNA for the CDR3 is TGCAGTGCTAGAGATCCCGGAGGGACCTCCTATGGCTACACCTTC. Residues: CSARDPGGTSYGYTF.

This clonotype has only a few counts. This sequence joins TRBV20-1 and TRBJ2-3; D unresolved. There are 14 residues in the CDR3. The V gene lost 0 bases and the J gene lost 2 bases, with 9 bases spanning the gap. CDR1 and CDR2 (germline): DFQATT, SNEGSKA (reference sequence). The chain's CDR3 is CSARERSSTDTQYF. CDR3 nucleotide sequence: TGCAGTGCTAGAGAACGATCTTCCACAGATACGCAGTATTTT.

The V call is TRBV19, the J call TRBJ1-1; perhaps TRBD1 as D (6 bases). The CDR3 length is 15 residues. V lost 5 bases and J 1 base, leaving 14 bases between the germline ends. CDR1 is LNHDA and CDR2 is SQIVND in the germline V gene (reference sequence). This CDR3 is CASSPTGIWNTEAFF. The CDR3 coding sequence is TGTGCCAGTAGTCCCACAGGGATTTGGAACACTGAAGCTTTCTTT.

J is TRBJ1-1 and V is TRBV28; no reliable D call. Germline CDR1 reads MDHEN; CDR2 reads SYDVKM. Trimming left V 10 bases short and J 0 bases short, with 15 bases between. This CDR3 is built from 14 residues. CDR3 loop: CATYGPRVNTEAFF. In nucleotides, the CDR3 is TGTGCCACTTACGGACCTAGAGTGAACACTGAAGCTTTCTTT.

This clonotype appeared many times. This rearrangement joins TRBV28 to TRBJ2-7; no reliable D call. Germline V CDR1 and CDR2: MDHEN, SYDVKM. Trimming took off 5 bases at V and 3 bases at J, with 5 bases between the two ends. The CDR3 runs 11 residues. The CDR3 nucleotides read TGTGCCAGCAGTCCTCACTACGAGCAGTACTTC. This gives the protein CASSPHYEQYF.

This chain uses TRBV29-1 with TRBJ2-1; maybe TRBD2 (6 bases). Trimming stripped 7 bases from V and 5 bases from J, with 9 bases between. Germline CDR1 reads SQVTM; CDR2 reads ANQGSEA. CDR3 length: 11 residues. Here the CDR3 DNA reads TGCAGCGGGGACTTTCACAATGAGCAGTTCTTC. It yields the protein CSGDFHNEQFF.

The sample holds a few counts of this clonotype. The chain couples TRBV4-1 to TRBJ1-6; 12 bases match TRBD1. The CDR3 runs to 16 residues. CDR1 and CDR2 from the germline V gene are MGHRA and YSYEKL. V shed 3 bases, J shed 10 bases, and the junction held 7 bases outside the gene matches. The CDR3 nucleotides read TGCGCCAGCAGCCAGAGGGACAGGGGGCACGGATCACCCCTCCACTTT. This translates into CASSQRDRGHGSPLHF.

The CDR3 reads CASSPPGTGYNEQYF. CDR3 nucleotide sequence: TGTGCCAGCAGCCCACCCGGGACAGGGTACAACGAGCAGTACTTC. This chain links TRBV11-3 with TRBJ2-7, with 9 bases matching TRBD1. Per the germline V gene, CDR1 is SGHNT and CDR2 is YENEEA. Germline trimming cut 5 bases from V and 5 bases from J; bases unmatched to any gene: 10. CDR3 length equals 15 residues.

The genes are TRBV7-2 and TRBJ2-6; TRBD2 agrees at 12 bases. CDR3 length equals 16 residues. V was clipped by 5 bases and J by 3 bases; unmatched bases: 2. Germline V CDR1 and CDR2: SGHTA, FQGNSA. The CDR3 nucleotides read TGTGCCAGCAGCCCTAGCGGGAGGGGTGGGGCCAACGTCCTGACTTTC. Residues: CASSPSGRGGANVLTF.

The chain carries TRBV5-1 and TRBJ2-7; 9 bases line up with TRBD2. V was clipped by 1 base and J by 1 base; unmatched bases: 6. The CDR3 contains 16 residues. Germline V gene lookup returns CDR1 SGHRS and CDR2 YFSETQ. The CDR3 loop reads CASSLWAGGGSYEQYF. CDR3 coding DNA: TGCGCCAGCAGCTTGTGGGCGGGAGGGGGATCCTACGAGCAGTACTTC.

The rearrangement links TRBV29-1 to TRBJ1-1; D is undetermined. The V and J ends lost 6 bases and 1 base respectively, with 6 bases between them. The germline CDR1 and CDR2 sequences are SQVTM and ANQGSEA. CDR3 length: 11 amino acids. The CDR3 nucleotides read TGCAGCGTCGGGGAGAACACTGAAGCTTTCTTT. Encoded protein: CSVGENTEAFF.